The present TCR beta chain was sequenced within a study of blood T cells in healthy people across ages. The authors ran a second PCR of about 6 to 11 cycles using a sample-barcoded 5' primer and a J-beta primer mix. A template-switch adaptor containing 12 random nucleotides labeled each cDNA molecule. TCRdb analysed the 5' RACE reads with MiXCR anew, one entry per CDR3 protein. This sample carries some 790,000 distinct CDR3 sequences, under 35% of them seen once, and the ten largest clones take approximately 15%. Losses at the gene ends were 5 bases for V and 7 bases for J; bases not matched to a gene: 6. Germline V gene data show CDR1 as LNHNV and CDR2 as YYDKDF (reference sequence). CDR3 size: 14 residues. This clonotype was recorded many times.

This sequence was found in an elderly woman in good health. The V and J genes are TRBV15 and TRBJ1-2, with 11 nucleotides matching TRBD1. The sample consisted of blood. CDR3 amino acids: CATSAGQGGFGYTF. Written as DNA, the CDR3 is TGTGCCACCAGCGCGGGACAGGGGGGATTTGGCTACACCTTC.